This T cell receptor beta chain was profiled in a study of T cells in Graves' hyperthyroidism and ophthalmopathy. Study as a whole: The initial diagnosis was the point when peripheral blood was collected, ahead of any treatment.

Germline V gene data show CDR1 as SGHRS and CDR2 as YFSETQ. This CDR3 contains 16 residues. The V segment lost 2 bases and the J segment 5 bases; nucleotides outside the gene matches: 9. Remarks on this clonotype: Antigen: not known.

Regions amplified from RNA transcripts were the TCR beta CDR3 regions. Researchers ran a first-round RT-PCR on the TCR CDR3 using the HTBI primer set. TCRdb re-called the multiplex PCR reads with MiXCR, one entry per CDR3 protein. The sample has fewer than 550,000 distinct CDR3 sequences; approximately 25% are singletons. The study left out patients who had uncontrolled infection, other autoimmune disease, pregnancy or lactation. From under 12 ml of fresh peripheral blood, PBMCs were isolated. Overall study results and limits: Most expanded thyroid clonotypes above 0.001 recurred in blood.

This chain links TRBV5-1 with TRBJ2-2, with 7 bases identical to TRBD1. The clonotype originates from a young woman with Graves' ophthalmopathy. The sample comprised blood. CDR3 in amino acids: CASSLGDRAPTGELFF. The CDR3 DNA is TGCGCCAGCAGCTTAGGGGACAGAGCTCCAACCGGGGAGCTGTTTTTT.